This T cell receptor (beta chain) was recorded in a study of human T cells and chemical hapten exposure. For the study at large: Subjects had 2% DPC placed on around 2 cm by around 2 cm of upper inner arm skin for sensitization.

V was clipped by 7 bases and J by 4 bases; unmatched bases: 7. This CDR3 is built from 15 residues. Germline V lookup: CDR1 SGHTA, CDR2 FQGNSA. Sample time point: pre-sensitization, week 0. Treatment: therapeutic diphenylcyclopropenone sensitization with weekly scalp DPC. In TCRdb, the RACE reads were re-called with MiXCR into one record per CDR3 protein. The table records tens of thousands of distinct CDR3 sequences, approximately 10% of them present only once. The chain combines TRBV7-2 with TRBJ2-3; 11 bases are a match to TRBD2. The source is a woman between 40 and 55 years old with alopecia areata. Some clones in this sample may be carry-over from other donors' samples. Sequencing was performed on whole blood, taken in connection with sensitization to the hapten diphenylcyclopropenone (DPC). CDR3 nucleotides: TGTGCCAGCACCCTTAGCGGGGGGGCCGCAGATACGCAGTATTTT. Encoded protein: CASTLSGGAADTQYF.